These 3 T cell receptor beta chains were sequenced from one sample in a study of blood T cell repertoires in COVID-19. Some clones are missing from TCRdb's copy, which holds only in-frame ones; the method was immunoSEQ multiplex PCR. The repertoire holds fewer than 350,000 clones, with about nine tenths as singletons. Material for sequencing was peripheral blood. The source is a woman between 25 and 40 years old with COVID-19, enrolled during active disease.

The chain has TRBV29-1 and TRBJ1-5; D ambiguous. The CDR3 runs to 13 residues. Trimming stripped 6 bases from V and 7 bases from J, with 16 bases between. Germline V CDR1 and CDR2: SQVTM, ANQGSEA. The DNA for the CDR3 is TGCAGCGTGCGGATAGTCGCCGGCCAGCCCCAGCATTTT. Amino acids: CSVRIVAGQPQHF.

J is TRBJ2-7 and V is TRBV7-2; 9 bases map to TRBD1. CDR1 is SGHTA and CDR2 is FQGNSA in the germline V gene. J was trimmed by 6 bases and V by 4 bases; bases with no gene match: 4. This CDR3 has 13 residues. In DNA, the CDR3 is TGTGCCAGCAGCTCGGGACAGGGAGGCGAGCAGTACTTC. This codes for CASSSGQGGEQYF.

V usage is TRBV18 and J usage is TRBJ1-2; D may be TRBD1 (5 bases). V was clipped by 1 base and J by 0 bases, with 6 bases between them. Germline V gene sequence: CDR1 KGHSH, CDR2 LQKENI. This CDR3 comprises 14 residues. CDR3 DNA sequence: TGTGCCAGCTCACCACAGGGGTCTAACTATGGCTACACCTTC. This gives the protein CASSPQGSNYGYTF.